This TCR beta chain was identified in a study of OX40 agonist ivuxolimab in advanced cancers. Study-wide points: Dose levels from 0.1 to 3.0 mg/kg saw CD4+ and CD8+ blood T cells expand clonally by week 6.

The data were produced by immunoSEQ multiplex PCR, yet TCRdb's version contains in-frame clones alone and is incomplete. The profile covers about 25,000 clones, with 70% to 90% appearing a single time and around 20% taken by the ten largest. With respect to this clone: Antigen specificity is unknown.

In germline, CDR1 is MDHEN, CDR2 SYDVKM. The CDR3 is 13 amino acids. V was cut by 3 bases and J by 6 bases, with 12 bases left in between. This chain connects TRBV28 to TRBJ2-7; D is unresolved. Specimen: CD4+ or CD8+ T cells sorted from blood, collected in a trial of the OX40 agonist ivuxolimab. The receptor's source is an adult with an advanced solid tumor such as melanoma, head and neck, liver or kidney cancer. The CDR3 coding sequence is TGTGCCAGCAGTTTGACGGGCCCCCTCGAGCAGTACTTC. Protein: CASSLTGPLEQYF.